This T cell receptor (beta chain) was documented in a study of blood T cell repertoires in COVID-19. In germline, CDR1 is SGHRS, CDR2 YFSETQ. V gave up 0 bases and J gave up 1 base, with 11 bases separating them. This CDR3 is built from 16 residues. Clones were sequenced by immunoSEQ multiplex PCR, and TCRdb holds only the in-frame ones, with some missing. Of around 260,000 clones listed, around 90% were seen once; the top ten hold 0.9% to 1.2%. The chain links TRBV5-1 to TRBJ1-5; D uncertain. Specimen: PBMCs or T cells enriched from blood (not recorded which). The TCR originated in a woman in her twenties or thirties who had recovered from COVID-19. CDR3: CASSLEGSQSNQPQHF. CDR3 nucleotides: TGCGCCAGCAGCTTGGAAGGGAGCCAAAGCAATCAGCCCCAGCATTTT.